These 29 T cell receptor beta chains originate from one sample sequenced in a study of T cells expressing NK-cell markers. With the 5' RACE reads reprocessed, TCRdb shows one record per CDR3 protein and no DNA. The sample has some 340,000 distinct CDR3 sequences; the top ten hold under 6.5%. The material sequenced was blood T cells: a sorted CD56 or NKG2C T cell subset, CD4+ or CD8+ T cells, or bulk PBMC T cells (not recorded which). The receptor source for this set is a man aged 18 to 69 in good health.

The gene calls are TRBV12-3 or TRBV12-4 and TRBJ2-4; without DNA, the TCRdb call of TRBD1 cannot be checked. The CDR3 sequence is 13 residues long. The CDR3 reads CASSPLPGDIQYF.

The CDR3 protein is CATSDSTGGARTDTQYF. This sequence joins TRBV24-1 and TRBJ2-3; the D call from TCRdb, TRBD1, cannot be confirmed without DNA. The germline V gene encodes CDR1 KGHDR and CDR2 SFDVKD. The CDR3 runs 17 residues.

The gene calls are TRBV6-2 or TRBV6-3 and TRBJ2-5. CDR1 and CDR2 from the germline V gene are MNHEY and SVGEGT. This CDR3 contains 14 residues. The chain's CDR3 is CASSYSSTLETQYF.

The V and J genes are TRBV2 and TRBJ2-1. The CDR3 has 16 amino acids. Germline V gene data show CDR1 as SNHLY and CDR2 as FYNNEI. The CDR3 loop is CASRRKTVYSYNEQFF.

The rearrangement links TRBV16 to TRBJ2-7; lacking DNA, the TRBD1 call made by TCRdb goes unchecked. The CDR3 contains 15 residues. CDR1 is KGHSY and CDR2 is FQNENV in the germline V gene. CDR3 residues: CASSPRGAGFYEQYF.

The gene calls are TRBV29-1 and TRBJ2-1; TCRdb picks TRBD2, but there is no DNA to check that call. In germline, CDR1 is SQVTM, CDR2 ANQGSEA. This CDR3 comprises 14 residues. The CDR3: CSVDSGLFGNEQFF.

The V gene is TRBV7-3, the J gene TRBJ2-7; TCRdb proposes TRBD2, but this gene call is untestable without DNA. CDR3 size: 14 residues. Looked up from germline, CDR1 is SGHTA and CDR2 is FQGTGA. CDR3 in amino acids: CASSLIPLRSEQYF.

This chain uses TRBV12-3 or TRBV12-4 with TRBJ1-2; the D call of TRBD1 rests on TCRdb alone, since no DNA is present to check it. This CDR3 is built from 16 residues. The CDR3 reads CASSLTATGGYYGYTF.

This chain joins TRBV7-3 and TRBJ1-2; TCRdb selects TRBD1, and the lack of DNA leaves this call unchecked. CDR3 length: 16 residues. In germline, CDR1 is SGHTA, CDR2 FQGTGA. The CDR3 sequence: CASSLGGTGGTYGYTF.

The chain combines TRBV5-1 with TRBJ2-5; TCRdb proposes TRBD2, but this gene call is untestable without DNA. The germline V gene encodes CDR1 SGHRS and CDR2 YFSETQ. CDR3 length: 14 amino acids. The CDR3: CASSGGTTEETQYF.

V usage is TRBV5-1 and J usage is TRBJ2-5; TCRdb indicates TRBD2, and absent DNA this call remains unverified. Per germline, CDR1 SGHRS and CDR2 YFSETQ. The CDR3 is made up of 16 amino acids. CDR3 sequence: CASSPWGTRAQETQYF.

The V call is TRBV10-3, the J call TRBJ2-1; TCRdb calls TRBD1, which cannot be checked without DNA. The CDR3 length is 12 residues. Germline V CDR1 and CDR2: ENHRY, SYGVKD. The CDR3 is CAIRNGGPEQFF.

The rearrangement uses TRBV5-5 and TRBJ1-6; the TCRdb call, TRBD1, lacks DNA for checking. The germline gives CDR1 SGHKS, CDR2 YYEKEE (reference sequence). The CDR3 totals 17 residues. The CDR3 protein is CASSLSTFDRRNSPLHF.

The genes are TRBV5-6 and TRBJ2-1; as DNA is missing, the TRBD1 call by TCRdb cannot be tested. Germline V CDR1 and CDR2: SGHDT, YYEEEE. The CDR3 spans 13 residues. The CDR3: CASSQTQGYEQFF.

This chain links TRBV5-1 with TRBJ2-1; the D call from TCRdb, TRBD2, cannot be confirmed without DNA. The CDR3 consists of 17 residues. Germline CDR1 is SGHRS and CDR2 is YFSETQ. The CDR3: CASSPSSGTSGNNEQFF.

The chain uses TRBV21-1 and TRBJ2-1; TCRdb calls TRBD1, which cannot be checked without DNA. TRBV21-1 is classified as a pseudogene. The CDR3 length is 15 residues. The CDR3 region is CASRGVHQSRGEQFF.

This rearrangement joins TRBV12-3 or TRBV12-4 to TRBJ2-6. The CDR3 is 17 residues long. CDR3 loop: CASSRTRGGAGANVLTF.

The gene calls are TRBV15 and TRBJ2-3; there is no DNA to check the TCRdb D call of TRBD1. The CDR3 totals 15 residues. Germline values: CDR1 LNHNV, CDR2 YYDKDF (reference sequence). The CDR3 sequence is CATSSRGGDTDTQYF. The variable domain in full, completed from reference TRBV15 and TRBJ2-3, reads DAMVIQNPRYQVTQFGKPVTLSCSQTLNHNVMYWYQQKSSQAPKLLFHYYDKDFNNEADTPDNFQSRRPNTSFCFLDIRSPGLGDTAMYLCATSSRGGDTDTQYFGPGTRLTVL.

This rearrangement joins TRBV12-5 to TRBJ2-5; TCRdb's D call, TRBD1, is unchecked because there is no DNA. The CDR3 spans 12 residues. From germline, CDR1 is LGHNT and CDR2 FRNRAP. The chain's CDR3 is CASRRDVQTQYF.

V gene TRBV5-1 combines with J gene TRBJ2-5. Germline-derived CDR1 and CDR2 are SGHRS and YFSETQ. The CDR3 is 12 amino acids. CDR3 in amino acids: CATKSKVGTQYF. The complete variable domain, with remaining parts taken from reference TRBV5-1 and TRBJ2-5, reads KAGVTQTPRYLIKTRGQQVTLSCSPISGHRSVSWYQQTPGQGLQFLFEYFSETQRNKGNFPGRFSGRQFSNSRSEMNVSTLELGDSALYLCATKSKVGTQYFGPGTRLLVL.

The chain combines TRBV7-9 with TRBJ2-4; the TCRdb D gene call, TRBD1, has no DNA to confirm it. The CDR3 totals 12 residues. Germline V gives CDR1 SEHNR, CDR2 FQNEAQ (reference sequence). This CDR3 is CASSPLGDIQYF.

This chain connects TRBV5-1 to TRBJ2-1; TCRdb returns TRBD2, unconfirmable since there is no DNA. CDR3 size: 16 residues. Germline V gene sequence: CDR1 SGHRS, CDR2 YFSETQ. CDR3 region: CASSLGSSGGANEQFF.

This chain joins TRBV7-2 and TRBJ1-6; the D call from TCRdb, TRBD1, cannot be confirmed without DNA. This CDR3 is built from 13 residues. Germline lookup yields CDR1 SGHTA and CDR2 FQGNSA. CDR3 protein: CASSARDRSPLHF. Drawing the rest from reference TRBV7-2 and TRBJ1-6, the complete variable domain is GAGVSQSPSNKVTEKGKDVELRCDPISGHTALYWYRQSLGQGLEFLIYFQGNSAPDKSGLPSDRFSAERTGGSVSTLTIQRTQQEDSAVYLCASSARDRSPLHFGNGTRLTVT.

This sequence joins TRBV5-1 and TRBJ2-7; the TRBD1 assignment by TCRdb is unverifiable without DNA. Per germline, CDR1 SGHRS and CDR2 YFSETQ. This CDR3 comprises 13 residues. This chain's CDR3 is CASSLNLGREQYF.

The chain uses TRBV2 and TRBJ2-2; there is no DNA to check the TCRdb D call of TRBD1. The CDR3 spans 15 residues. Germline CDR1 SNHLY, CDR2 FYNNEI. The CDR3 loop is CASSVQTGNTGELFF.

V gene TRBV20-1 combines with J gene TRBJ2-2; checking the TCRdb D call of TRBD1 is not possible without DNA. Germline assignment: CDR1 DFQATT and CDR2 SNEGSKA (reference sequence). This CDR3 has 16 amino acids. The CDR3 reads CSARVTSGGKGGELFF.

This chain uses TRBV5-1 with TRBJ2-7; TCRdb selects TRBD2, and the lack of DNA leaves this call unchecked. Germline CDR1 reads SGHRS; CDR2 reads YFSETQ. This CDR3 is built from 15 residues. The CDR3 here is CASSGGQSRTNEQYF.

V is TRBV10-3 and J is TRBJ2-7; TCRdb's assignment of TRBD1 cannot be checked, as there is no DNA. Germline CDR1 and CDR2: ENHRY and SYGVKD. The CDR3 spans 14 residues. This CDR3 is CAISGTLWGSEQYF.

This chain joins TRBV6-1 and TRBJ2-3. The germline V gene encodes CDR1 MNHNS and CDR2 SASEGT. The CDR3 sequence is 15 residues long. CDR3 sequence: CASMIQSASTDTQYF.